This passage covers 21 T cell receptor beta chains from one sample sequenced in a study of cytomegalovirus exposure and HLA in healthy donors (dated by TCRdb to about 2017). The method behind the library was the immunoSEQ multiplex PCR assay. The immuneACCESS repertoire file appears here via TCRdb, limited to in-frame rearrangements. These files lack a portion of the clones; in checked studies, under half of the deficit traces to unresolved V genes, and the cause of the others is not known. In all, the sample holds about 280,000 clones, and 70% to 90% of those were seen once. 1% of the sample comes from the top ten. Sequenced material: PBMCs. All receptors derive from a woman younger than 30 in good health and CMV-seronegative.

The chain carries TRBV25-1 and TRBJ2-5, with D uncertain. Germline lookup yields CDR1 MGHDK and CDR2 SYGVNS. This CDR3 has 14 amino acids. V lost 4 bases and J 3 bases, leaving 12 bases between the germline ends. CDR3 DNA: TGTGCCAGCAGTGCTTTTGCCAGAAAAGAGACCCAGTACTTC. This sequence encodes CASSAFARKETQYF.

The chain employs TRBV10-3 and TRBJ2-2, with D tentatively TRBD2 (6 bases). Looked up from germline, CDR1 is ENHRY and CDR2 is SYGVKD. The CDR3 has 16 residues. V was trimmed by 7 bases and J by 6 bases, leaving 21 bases between them. The CDR3 reads CAITPVTGAESGELFF. CDR3 bases: TGTGCCATCACTCCAGTGACGGGAGCGGAATCCGGGGAGCTGTTTTTT.

The V and J genes are TRBV2 and TRBJ2-6; maybe TRBD2 (5 bases). Trimming pared 7 bases from V and 0 bases from J, leaving 7 bases between. This CDR3 comprises 14 residues. CDR1 and CDR2 (germline): SNHLY, FYNNEI. CDR3 nucleotide sequence: TGTGCCAGCACGGGGATCTCTGGGGCCAACGTCCTGACTTTC. Amino acid sequence: CASTGISGANVLTF.

The V and J genes are TRBV28 and TRBJ1-2; D not resolved. The V end was cut by 6 bases, the J end by 3 bases, with 14 bases between. CDR1 is MDHEN, CDR2 SYDVKM, per germline. This CDR3 contains 14 residues. The CDR3 DNA reads as TGTGCCAGCAGGGTGACGGGGATAGACTATGGCTACACCTTC. Translated: CASRVTGIDYGYTF.

CDR3 nucleotides: TGTGCCAGCAGCCTCCCACGGTTCTCCTACGAGCAGTACTTC. Translation gives CASSLPRFSYEQYF. V gene TRBV5-6 combines with J gene TRBJ2-7, with unresolved D. V shed 4 bases and J shed 0 bases, with 11 bases lying between them. The CDR3 spans 14 residues. The V gene's germline CDR1 is SGHDT and CDR2 YYEEEE. Combining the CDR3 with reference TRBV5-6 and TRBJ2-7 gives the whole variable domain DAGVTQSPTHLIKTRGQQVTLRCSPKSGHDTVSWYQQALGQGPQFIFQYYEEEERQRGNFPDRFSGHQFPNYSSELNVNALLLGDSALYLCASSLPRFSYEQYFGPGTRLTVT.

V gene TRBV6-7 combines with J gene TRBJ1-6, with 10 bases aligning to TRBD1. TRBV6-7 is flagged as an ORF with uncertain function. The trim removed 6 bases at V and 0 bases at J, leaving 8 bases unmatched. CDR3 length: 18 residues. Here the CDR3 reads CASRSGTGEPSYNSPLHF. CDR3 coding DNA: TGTGCCAGCAGGTCCGGGACAGGGGAACCCTCCTATAATTCACCCCTCCACTTT.

The chain joins TRBV28 to TRBJ2-5, with D uncertain. Germline V gene lookup returns CDR1 MDHEN and CDR2 SYDVKM. V lost 3 bases and J lost 5, with 10 bases in between. This CDR3 is built from 13 residues. The CDR3 reads CASSLPQTETQYF. The DNA of the CDR3 is TGTGCCAGCAGTTTGCCACAAACGGAGACCCAGTACTTC.

The chain combines TRBV6-5 with TRBJ1-1; 7 bases are a match to TRBD1. J was trimmed by 10 bases and V by 0 bases; bases with no gene match: 5. CDR1 is MNHEY, CDR2 SVGAGI, per germline. The CDR3 consists of 13 residues. DNA for the CDR3: TGTGCCAGCAGTTACTCTGGACAGGAGAGAGCTTTCTTT. It encodes CASSYSGQERAFF.

The chain employs TRBV2 and TRBJ1-1; no firm D call. The CDR3 sequence is 12 residues long. The V end lost 4 bases, the J end lost 5 bases, and 8 bases lay between the germline ends. The germline V gene has CDR1 SNHLY and CDR2 FYNNEI. As DNA, the CDR3 is TGTGCCAGCAGTGTTGGGGAGACTGAAGCTTTCTTT. Its translation: CASSVGETEAFF.

This CDR3 is CATSRGWNSYHSTDTQYF. CDR3 bases: TGTGCCACCAGCAGAGGGTGGAACAGCTACCATAGCACAGATACGCAGTATTTT. V and J are TRBV15 and TRBJ2-3, with no clear D. The V and J ends lost 1 base and 0 bases respectively, with 17 bases between them. Germline V gives CDR1 LNHNV, CDR2 YYDKDF (reference sequence). This CDR3 is 18 amino acids long.

This clone was detected only once. The chain uses TRBV6-5 and TRBJ2-7, with TRBD1 identical over 11 bases. The J segment lost 7 bases and the V segment lost 2 bases, leaving 4 bases of the junction unmatched. Germline V gene data show CDR1 as MNHEY and CDR2 as SVGAGI. The CDR3 spans 14 residues. As DNA, the CDR3 is TGTGCCAGCAGTTACGGGACAGGGGGTGGGGAGCAGTACTTC. It specifies CASSYGTGGGEQYF.

V gene TRBV19 combines with J gene TRBJ1-1; D unclear. The germline CDR1 and CDR2 sequences are LNHDA and SQIVND (reference sequence). The CDR3 runs 14 residues. V lost 4 bases and J lost 3, with 12 bases in between. The CDR3 DNA reads TGTGCCAGTAGTAGTGTTACGAAGCACACTGAAGCTTTCTTT. Amino acids: CASSSVTKHTEAFF.

Worth noting for this clone: Additional DNA sequences in this sample encode the identical CDR3. The chain joins TRBV28 to TRBJ1-5; D gene uncertain. V gave up 6 bases and J gave up 4 bases, with 4 bases separating them. Germline CDR1 is MDHEN and CDR2 is SYDVKM. This CDR3 has 11 amino acids. In nucleotides, the CDR3 is TGTGCCAGCAGCCCAAATCAGCCCCAGCATTTT. It yields the protein CASSPNQPQHF.

The chain employs TRBV6-5 and TRBJ2-7; TRBD2 is a possible D gene (5 bases). Germline V gene sequence: CDR1 MNHEY, CDR2 SVGAGI. The V end lost 7 bases, the J end lost 2 bases, and 15 bases lay between the germline ends. This CDR3 spans 14 amino acids. The DNA of the CDR3 is TGTGCCAGCACCCCAAATCGGCGGGCCTACGAGCAGTACTTC. This translates into CASTPNRRAYEQYF.

The chain carries TRBV7-9 and TRBJ1-2; unclear D gene. Germline V gives CDR1 SEHNR, CDR2 FQNEAQ (reference sequence). The CDR3 totals 13 residues. V was trimmed by 1 base and J by 0 bases, leaving 3 bases between them. The CDR3 coding sequence is TGTGCCAGCAGCTTAGTCGCTAACTATGGCTACACCTTC. It translates to CASSLVANYGYTF.

The table lists this clone with a count of one. The genes are TRBV7-2 and TRBJ2-3, with 7 positions matching TRBD2. Germline V gives CDR1 SGHTA, CDR2 FQGNSA. The CDR3 length is 16 residues. J lost 2 bases, V lost 8 bases, and 13 bases had no gene match. Here the CDR3 DNA reads TGTGCCAGCCGGGCCCAAGCTAGCGGTACCACAGATACGCAGTATTTT. The encoded protein is CASRAQASGTTDTQYF. Full variable domain (remainder filled in from reference TRBV7-2 and TRBJ2-3): GAGVSQSPSNKVTEKGKDVELRCDPISGHTALYWYRQSLGQGLEFLIYFQGNSAPDKSGLPSDRFSAERTGGSVSTLTIQRTQQEDSAVYLCASRAQASGTTDTQYFGPGTRLTVL.

A remark on this clone: A read error may account for a junction end that differs from germline. The chain employs TRBV28 and TRBJ2-7; D not certain. CDR1 and CDR2 (germline): MDHEN, SYDVKM. The CDR3 contains 11 residues. The CDR3 nucleotides are TGTGCCAGCAGTTTCTCCCACGAGCAGTACTTC. It is translated as CASSFSHEQYF. Full variable domain (outside the CDR3, taken from reference TRBV28 and TRBJ2-7): DVKVTQSSRYLVKRTGEKVFLECVQDMDHENMFWYRQDPGLGLRLIYFSYDVKMKEKGDIPEGYSVSREKKERFSLILESASTNQTSMYLCASSFSHEQYFGPGTRLTVT.

The chain recombines TRBV12-5 with TRBJ2-3, with D unclear. V was clipped by 3 bases and J by 3 bases, with 4 bases between them. This CDR3 comprises 12 residues. The germline V gene has CDR1 LGHNT and CDR2 FRNRAP. This chain's CDR3 is CASGFLTDTQYF. In DNA form, the CDR3 reads TGTGCTAGTGGTTTCCTTACAGATACGCAGTATTTT.

This clone was counted once. This chain links TRBV6-4 with TRBJ1-5; TRBD1 might be the D (5 bases). Germline V lookup: CDR1 MRHNA, CDR2 SNTAGT. The CDR3 is 15 amino acids. The ends were cut back, 2 bases at V and 1 base at J, with 9 bases in the middle. In nucleotides, the CDR3 is TGTGCCAGCAGTGACGGGGCTGGGAGCAATCAGCCCCAGCATTTT. It is translated as CASSDGAGSNQPQHF.

The genes are TRBV28 and TRBJ2-7; 8 nucleotides match TRBD2. Germline lookup yields CDR1 MDHEN and CDR2 SYDVKM. The CDR3 covers 13 residues. With V trimmed by 11 bases and J by 3 bases, 9 bases remained unmatched. The CDR3 region has the DNA TGTGCCCTCGGGGGGGCGAACGACTACGAGCAGTACTTC. Protein product: CALGGANDYEQYF.

CDR3 DNA sequence: TGTGCCTGTATAGCGACTACTGAGACCCAGTACTTC. Its protein product is CACIATTETQYF. V gene TRBV30 combines with J gene TRBJ2-5, with a tentative D call TRBD2 (5 bases). The CDR3 is 12 amino acids. V dropped 6 bases and J dropped 5 bases, with 13 bases sitting between them. The germline V gene encodes CDR1 GTSNPN and CDR2 SVGIG (reference sequence). Full variable domain (rest looked up from reference TRBV30 and TRBJ2-5): SQTIHQWPATLVQPVGSPLSLECTVEGTSNPNLYWYRQAAGRGLQLLFYSVGIGQISSEVPQNLSASRPQDRQFILSSKKLLLSDSGFYLCACIATTETQYFGPGTRLLVL.